Below are 6 T cell receptor beta chains sequenced from a single sample in a study of blood T cell repertoires in COVID-19. The repertoire was sequenced with immunoSEQ multiplex PCR; TCRdb's copy has only in-frame clones and lacks some. The table includes fewer than 150,000 clones, around nine tenths detected once. Input material: peripheral blood. Receptors originate from a woman aged 40 to 50 with acute or convalescent COVID-19.

The chain joins TRBV2 to TRBJ1-4; maybe TRBD1 (6 bases). The length of the CDR3 is 14 residues. The V and J ends lost 7 bases and 1 base respectively, with 10 bases between them. Germline V gene data show CDR1 as SNHLY and CDR2 as FYNNEI. CDR3 sequence reads: CASNPTGTNEKLFF. The DNA of the CDR3 is TGTGCCAGCAACCCGACAGGAACTAATGAAAAACTGTTTTTT.

The chain couples TRBV13 to TRBJ1-2, with 12 bases aligning to TRBD1. This CDR3 comprises 15 residues. The J segment lost 7 bases and the V segment lost 4 bases, leaving 7 bases of the junction unmatched. Germline assignment: CDR1 PRHDT and CDR2 FYEKMQ (reference sequence). The CDR3 nucleotides read TGTGCCAGCAGCTACGGGACAGGGGGCGCGGGTGGCTACACCTTC. Its protein is CASSYGTGGAGGYTF.

The J gene is TRBJ1-3, the V gene TRBV2, with 10 bases identical to TRBD1. J was trimmed by 9 bases and V by 7 bases; bases with no gene match: 6. Per the germline V gene, CDR1 is SNHLY and CDR2 is FYNNEI. The CDR3 is 13 amino acids. Written as DNA, the CDR3 is TGTGCCAGCAAGGGACAGGGGATAGGCACCATATATTTT. This sequence encodes CASKGQGIGTIYF.

J is TRBJ1-5 and V is TRBV16, with D possibly TRBD1 on 5 matching bases. Germline V gene lookup returns CDR1 KGHSY and CDR2 FQNENV. CDR3 size: 15 residues. V was pared by 2 bases and J by 5 bases, with 13 bases between. For the CDR3, the DNA is TGTGCCAGCAGCCAAGGATGGGGGGATGATCAGCCCCAGCATTTT. Protein sequence: CASSQGWGDDQPQHF.

The chain couples TRBV5-1 to TRBJ2-2; possible D gene TRBD1, 6 bases. This CDR3 comprises 15 residues. Germline CDR1 reads SGHRS; CDR2 reads YFSETQ. The V and J ends lost 2 bases and 3 bases respectively, with 11 bases between them. CDR3 protein: CASSLWGPDTGELFF. Written as DNA, the CDR3 is TGCGCCAGCAGCTTATGGGGGCCCGACACCGGGGAGCTGTTTTTT.

The chain couples TRBV5-1 to TRBJ2-1; 7 nucleotides align to TRBD1. CDR1 and CDR2 (germline): SGHRS, YFSETQ. With 4 bases clipped from V and 0 bases from J, the junction kept 4 bases outside the gene matches. The CDR3 loop spans 15 amino acids. This CDR3 is CASSDRDSSYNEQFF. CDR3 nucleotides: TGCGCCAGCAGCGACCGGGACAGCTCCTACAATGAGCAGTTCTTC.